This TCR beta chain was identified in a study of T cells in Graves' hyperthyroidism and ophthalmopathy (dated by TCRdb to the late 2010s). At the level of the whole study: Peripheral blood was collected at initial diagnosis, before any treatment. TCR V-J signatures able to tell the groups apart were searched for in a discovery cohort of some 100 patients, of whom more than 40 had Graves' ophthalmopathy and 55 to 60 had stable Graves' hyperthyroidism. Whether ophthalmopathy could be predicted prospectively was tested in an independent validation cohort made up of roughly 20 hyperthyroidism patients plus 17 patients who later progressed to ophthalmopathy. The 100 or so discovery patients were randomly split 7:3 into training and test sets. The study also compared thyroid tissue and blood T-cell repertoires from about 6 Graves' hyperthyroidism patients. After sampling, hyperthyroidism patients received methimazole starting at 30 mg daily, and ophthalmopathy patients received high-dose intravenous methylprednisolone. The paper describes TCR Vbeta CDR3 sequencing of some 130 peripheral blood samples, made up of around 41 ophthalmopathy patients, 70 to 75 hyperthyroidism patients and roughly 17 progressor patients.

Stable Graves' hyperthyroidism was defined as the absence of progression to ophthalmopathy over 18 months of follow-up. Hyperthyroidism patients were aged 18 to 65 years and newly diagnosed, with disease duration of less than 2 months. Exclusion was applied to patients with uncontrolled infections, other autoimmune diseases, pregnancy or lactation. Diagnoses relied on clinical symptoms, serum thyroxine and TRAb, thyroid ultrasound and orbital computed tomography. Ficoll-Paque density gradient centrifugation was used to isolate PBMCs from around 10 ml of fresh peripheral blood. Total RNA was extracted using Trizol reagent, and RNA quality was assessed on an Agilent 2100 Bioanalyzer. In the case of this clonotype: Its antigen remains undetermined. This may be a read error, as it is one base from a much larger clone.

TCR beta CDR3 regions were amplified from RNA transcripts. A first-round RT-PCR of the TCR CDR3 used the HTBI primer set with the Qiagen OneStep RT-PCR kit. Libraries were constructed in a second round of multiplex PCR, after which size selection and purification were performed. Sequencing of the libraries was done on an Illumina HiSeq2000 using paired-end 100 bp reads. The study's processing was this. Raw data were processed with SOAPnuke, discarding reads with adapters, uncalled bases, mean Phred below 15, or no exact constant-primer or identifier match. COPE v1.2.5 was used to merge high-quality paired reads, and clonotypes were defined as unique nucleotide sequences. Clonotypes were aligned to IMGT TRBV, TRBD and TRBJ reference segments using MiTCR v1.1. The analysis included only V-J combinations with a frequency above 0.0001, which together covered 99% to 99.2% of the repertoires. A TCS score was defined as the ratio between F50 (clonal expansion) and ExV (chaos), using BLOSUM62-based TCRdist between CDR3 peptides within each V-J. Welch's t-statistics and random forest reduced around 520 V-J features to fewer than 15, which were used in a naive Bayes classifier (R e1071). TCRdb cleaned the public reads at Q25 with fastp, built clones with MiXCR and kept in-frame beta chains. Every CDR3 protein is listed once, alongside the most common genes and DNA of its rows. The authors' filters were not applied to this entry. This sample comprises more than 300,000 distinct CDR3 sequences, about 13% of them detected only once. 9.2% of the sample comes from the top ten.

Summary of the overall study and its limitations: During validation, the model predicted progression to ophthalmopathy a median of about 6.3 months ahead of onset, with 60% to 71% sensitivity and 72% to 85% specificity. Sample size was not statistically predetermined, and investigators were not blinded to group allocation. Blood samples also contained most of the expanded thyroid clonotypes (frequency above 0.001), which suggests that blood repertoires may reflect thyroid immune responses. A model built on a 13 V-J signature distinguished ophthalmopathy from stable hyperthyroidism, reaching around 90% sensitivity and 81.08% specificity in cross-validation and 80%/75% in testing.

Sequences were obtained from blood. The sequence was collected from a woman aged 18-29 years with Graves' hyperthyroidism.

The CDR3 protein is CASSELQGTSGDTF. In nucleotide form, the sequence is TGTGCCAGCAGTGAATTACAGGGTACCTCGGGCGACACCTTC. The chain was built from TRBV6-1 and TRBJ1-2; the best D guess is TRBD1, with 6 bases matching. CDR1 and CDR2 are read off the germline V gene as MNHNS and SASEGT. Spanning cysteine to phenylalanine, the CDR3 consists of 14 amino acids. The only DNA kept is the CDR3, 42 bases in frame from the first base. The junction shows trimming of 2 bases on V and 12 bases on J, plus 19 bases between the germline ends.